One sample yielded the 22 T cell receptor beta chains listed below, sequenced in a study of immune evolution from preneoplasia to lung adenocarcinoma (dated by TCRdb to the early 2020s). Receptor libraries were prepared by the immunoSEQ multiplex PCR assay. TCRdb limited this immuneACCESS table to in-frame rearrangements with V and J called. A share of clones is missing; checked studies link under half to unresolved V genes, and the rest is unexplained. This sample is represented by more than 2,000 clones; about 86% of them were singletons. Around 5% of the sample comes from the top ten. Material for sequencing was FFPE invasive lung adenocarcinoma tissue. The cell subset or site label, as the study defines it: frankly invasive lung adenocarcinoma (ADC). These receptors were collected from a person aged 65 to 79 with invasive lung adenocarcinoma.

The chain has TRBV5-5 and TRBJ1-3; possibly TRBD1 for D (5 bases). Germline loops: CDR1 SGHKS, CDR2 YYEKEE (reference sequence). V shed 0 bases and J shed 2 bases, with 9 bases lying between them. The CDR3 runs to 15 residues. The CDR3 loop reads CASSLAGTTGNTIYF. Written as DNA, the CDR3 is TGTGCCAGCAGCTTGGCCGGGACGACTGGAAACACCATATATTTT.

The chain recombines TRBV28 with TRBJ2-7, with 12 bases that match TRBD2. CDR3 length: 16 amino acids. The germline gives CDR1 MDHEN, CDR2 SYDVKM. V lost 7 bases, J lost 2 bases, and 9 bases stayed unmatched. The CDR3 loop is CASTGLAGRGTYEQYF. Written as DNA, the CDR3 is TGTGCCAGCACCGGACTAGCGGGGAGGGGGACCTACGAGCAGTACTTC.

The chain has TRBV4-1 and TRBJ2-1; 8 bases align to TRBD2. CDR3 length: 16 amino acids. Germline CDR1 and CDR2: MGHRA and YSYEKL. Unmatched junction bases numbered 8, after V lost 4 bases and J lost 3 bases. The CDR3 DNA sequence: TGCGCCAGCAGCCTTCAAGCGGGAGCGGTCTACAATGAGCAGTTCTTC. This codes for CASSLQAGAVYNEQFF.

This chain connects TRBV10-3 to TRBJ2-7, with 9 bases aligning to TRBD2. The germline V gene encodes CDR1 ENHRY and CDR2 SYGVKD. V shed 10 bases, J shed 1 base, and the junction held 5 bases outside the gene matches. The CDR3 covers 13 residues. The CDR3 sequence is CATSSGTSYEQYF. Written as DNA, the CDR3 is TGTGCCACGTCTAGCGGGACTTCCTACGAGCAGTACTTC.

The chain has TRBV14 and TRBJ1-1; D remains unclear. Between the trimmed V and J ends, which lost 0 bases and 6 bases, there was a span of 8 bases. Germline V lookup: CDR1 SGHDN, CDR2 FVKESK. The CDR3 contains 13 residues. The CDR3 DNA reads as TGTGCCAGCAGCCAAGATCTGGGCGCTGAAGCTTTCTTT. Residues: CASSQDLGAEAFF.

This clone was picked up a small number of times. Written as DNA, the CDR3 is TGTGCCAGCTCACCGTCTTTGGATGAAAAACTGTTTTTT. Translation gives CASSPSLDEKLFF. This rearrangement joins TRBV18 to TRBJ1-4; D uncertain. CDR1 KGHSH and CDR2 LQKENI come from the germline V gene. V lost 3 bases to trimming and J lost 6 bases, with 8 bases between them. This CDR3 is built from 13 residues.

The chain recombines TRBV28 with TRBJ1-5; D unresolved. V was shortened by 6 bases and J by 3 bases, with 21 bases between the two germline ends. This CDR3 contains 17 residues. Germline V CDR1 and CDR2: MDHEN, SYDVKM. The CDR3 DNA sequence: TGTGCCAGCAGCCGCTCAGACGGACGGAAGGACAATCAGCCCCAGCATTTT. Its translation: CASSRSDGRKDNQPQHF.

This rearrangement joins TRBV5-1 to TRBJ2-2; a possible D gene is TRBD1 (6 bases). The CDR3 sequence is 15 residues long. V lost 0 bases, J lost 5 bases, and 11 bases lay in between. Germline V gene sequence: CDR1 SGHRS, CDR2 YFSETQ. DNA for the CDR3: TGCGCCAGCAGCTTGGGTGGGGGCAGAACCGGGGAGCTGTTTTTT. Translating it yields CASSLGGGRTGELFF.

The chain links TRBV7-2 to TRBJ2-2; no clear D gene. CDR1 is SGHTA, CDR2 FQGNSA, per germline. The ends were cut back, 3 bases at V and 5 bases at J, with 7 bases in the middle. The CDR3 is 13 residues long. The CDR3 region is CASSFEGTGELFF. The CDR3, as DNA: TGTGCCAGCAGCTTTGAAGGTACCGGGGAGCTGTTTTTT.

The chain uses TRBV19 and TRBJ1-2; 7 nucleotides line up with TRBD1. The CDR3 length is 15 residues. Germline CDR1 and CDR2: LNHDA and SQIVND (reference sequence). The trim removed 4 bases at V and 4 bases at J, leaving 9 bases unmatched. The CDR3 loop reads CASSTSGGARYGYTF. CDR3 nucleotide sequence: TGTGCCAGTAGTACGTCAGGGGGAGCGCGCTATGGCTACACCTTC. Drawing the rest from reference TRBV19 and TRBJ1-2, the complete variable domain is DGGITQSPKYLFRKEGQNVTLSCEQNLNHDAMYWYRQDPGQGLRLIYYSQIVNDFQKGDIAEGYSVSREKKESFPLTVTSAQKNPTAFYLCASSTSGGARYGYTFGSGTRLTVV.

A few counts support this clone. This chain links TRBV5-6 with TRBJ1-2; 8 bases agree with TRBD1. This CDR3 region has 14 residues. CDR1 is SGHDT and CDR2 is YYEEEE in the germline V gene. Germline trimming cut 4 bases from V and 7 bases from J; bases unmatched to any gene: 9. This CDR3 is CASSRQTGVRGYTF. CDR3 nucleotides: TGTGCCAGCAGCCGACAGACAGGGGTACGTGGCTACACCTTC.

This chain joins TRBV5-6 and TRBJ1-2; D might be TRBD1 (6 bases). In germline, CDR1 is SGHDT, CDR2 YYEEEE. CDR3 length equals 15 residues. V was pared by 0 bases and J by 8 bases, with 17 bases between. The CDR3 nucleotides read TGTGCCAGCAGCTTGGGTCTACAGGGCGCGCGGGGCTACACCTTC. The encoded protein is CASSLGLQGARGYTF.

This chain links TRBV4-3 with TRBJ2-5; D is unresolved. Trimming cost V 0 bases and J 7 bases, with 15 bases left between them. Per germline, CDR1 LGHNA and CDR2 YSLEER. This CDR3 is 15 amino acids long. The CDR3 loop is CASSQDSGPPGTQYF. CDR3 coding DNA: TGCGCCAGCAGCCAAGATTCGGGCCCTCCCGGGACCCAGTACTTC.

The chain couples TRBV5-1 to TRBJ2-7; D possibly matches TRBD1 or TRBD2 (5 bases each). Trimming removed 3 bases from V and 0 bases from J, with 13 bases in between. Germline lookup yields CDR1 SGHRS and CDR2 YFSETQ. The CDR3 covers 15 residues. The chain's CDR3 is CASSWGSYSSYEQYF. CDR3 in DNA: TGCGCCAGCAGCTGGGGGTCCTACAGCTCCTACGAGCAGTACTTC.

The chain couples TRBV4-1 to TRBJ2-2, with D unresolved. This CDR3 region has 13 residues. CDR1 MGHRA and CDR2 YSYEKL come from the germline V gene. Trimming pared 1 base from V and 9 bases from J, leaving 9 bases between. As DNA, the CDR3 is TGCGCCAGCAGCCAAGGTGTCGGTCGGGAGCTGTTTTTT. Translation gives CASSQGVGRELFF.

This sequence joins TRBV19 and TRBJ2-5, with 10 bases aligning to TRBD1. In germline, CDR1 is LNHDA, CDR2 SQIVND (reference sequence). Trimming removed 11 bases from V and 7 bases from J; junction bases left unmatched: 13. The CDR3 covers 14 residues. CDR3 region: CASGPTGGHWTQYF. As DNA, the CDR3 is TGTGCCTCAGGGCCGACAGGGGGCCATTGGACCCAGTACTTC. The complete variable domain, with remaining parts taken from reference TRBV19 and TRBJ2-5, reads DGGITQSPKYLFRKEGQNVTLSCEQNLNHDAMYWYRQDPGQGLRLIYYSQIVNDFQKGDIAEGYSVSREKKESFPLTVTSAQKNPTAFYLCASGPTGGHWTQYFGPGTRLLVL.

The chain has TRBV5-3 and TRBJ2-5, with 8 bases identical to TRBD2. TRBV5-3 is identified as an open reading frame with a role that is uncertain. The trim removed 5 bases at V and 4 bases at J, leaving 4 bases unmatched. The length of the CDR3 is 13 residues. As DNA, the CDR3 is TGTGCCAGAAGGTCCCTAGCGGGAGAGACCCAGTACTTC. Amino acid sequence: CARRSLAGETQYF.

This clone was observed a single time. V is TRBV5-4 and J is TRBJ2-2; 11 nucleotides align to TRBD2. Germline V lookup: CDR1 SGHNT, CDR2 YYREEE (reference sequence). This CDR3 comprises 18 residues. With 0 bases clipped from V and 0 bases from J, the junction kept 4 bases outside the gene matches. The CDR3, as DNA: TGTGCCAGCAGCTTGGGGCTAGCGGGAGGCTCGAACACCGGGGAGCTGTTTTTT. It specifies CASSLGLAGGSNTGELFF.

CDR3 amino acids: CASSLNRVESGNTIYF. CDR3 DNA: TGTGCCAGCAGCTTAAACAGGGTCGAATCTGGAAACACCATATATTTT. The gene calls are TRBV7-2 and TRBJ1-3; D might be TRBD1 (6 bases). V lost 2 bases, J lost 1 base, and 12 bases lay in between. In germline, CDR1 is SGHTA, CDR2 FQGNSA. This CDR3 region has 16 residues.

The J gene is TRBJ2-7, the V gene TRBV21-1; the D call of TRBD2 is as the table states it, not checked on the DNA. TRBV21-1 constitutes a pseudogene. The CDR3 covers 14 residues. For the CDR3, the DNA is TGTGCCAGCAGCCACCATCGGGGGGGCTACGAGCAGTACTTC. Translated, it gives CASSHHRGGYEQYF.

V usage is TRBV9 and J usage is TRBJ2-7; a weak D match, TRBD2 (5 bases). The CDR3 length is 12 residues. V lost 3 bases and J lost 4, with 8 bases in between. In germline, CDR1 is SGDLS, CDR2 YYNGEE. CDR3 nucleotides: TGTGCCAGCAGCGGAAGCGGTTACGAGCAGTACTTC. Its translation is CASSGSGYEQYF.

This clone was seen only a few times. At one of its ends the junction is not consistent with the germline gene, which may arise from a read error. V is TRBV7-6 and J is TRBJ2-1; 9 positions agree with TRBD2. This CDR3 has 13 amino acids. Germline values: CDR1 SGHVS, CDR2 FNYEAQ. This chain's CDR3 is CASSLAGVPEQFF. The CDR3 DNA reads as TGTGCCAGCAGTTTAGCGGGAGTCCCGGAGCAGTTCTTC.